The 31 T cell receptor beta chains listed next were all sequenced from one sample in a study of blood T cell repertoires in COVID-19. Repertoires were generated with immunoSEQ multiplex PCR, while TCRdb's copy carries only in-frame clones and drops some. The repertoire holds 140,000 to 150,000 clones, with over 80% as singletons. Sequenced: peripheral blood. These receptors were obtained from a middle-aged woman with active or convalescent COVID-19.

V is TRBV6-2 or TRBV6-3 and J is TRBJ2-6; 8 bases map to TRBD2. The junction had 5 bases not matched to a gene; V was cut back by 6 bases and J by 4 bases. Germline lookup yields CDR1 MNHEY and CDR2 SVGEGT. The CDR3 is 15 residues long. The CDR3 DNA reads TGTGCCAGCAGCCCGGGGGGGCCCGGGGCCAACGTCCTGACTTTC. This codes for CASSPGGPGANVLTF.

V is TRBV28 and J is TRBJ2-7; 9 bases are shared with TRBD1. J lost 5 bases, V lost 6 bases, and 11 bases had no gene match. Germline V gene lookup returns CDR1 MDHEN and CDR2 SYDVKM. This CDR3 is 15 amino acids long. The CDR3 coding sequence is TGTGCCAGCAGCCAAGCCGGGACAGGGTCCCACGAGCAGTACTTC. This encodes CASSQAGTGSHEQYF.

A single count supports this clone. This chain joins TRBV28 and TRBJ2-7; 8 bases align to TRBD2. J was trimmed by 0 bases and V by 6 bases; bases with no gene match: 7. Germline CDR1 MDHEN, CDR2 SYDVKM. The CDR3 is made up of 15 amino acids. The CDR3 bases are TGTGCCAGCAGCTCAGCGGGAGCGCTCTCCTACGAGCAGTACTTC. Amino acid sequence: CASSSAGALSYEQYF.

CDR3: CASSGIRGNTEAFF. CDR3 DNA sequence: TGTGCCAGCAGTGGAATACGGGGGAACACTGAAGCTTTCTTT. The chain uses TRBV2 and TRBJ1-1; D unresolved. This CDR3 spans 14 amino acids. Per the germline V gene, CDR1 is SNHLY and CDR2 is FYNNEI. Trimming shortened V by 4 bases and J by 1 base, and 10 bases separated the two germline ends.

The rearrangement links TRBV27 to TRBJ1-1, with D possibly being TRBD1 (5 bases). The CDR3 runs to 15 residues. Per germline, CDR1 MNHEY and CDR2 SMNVEV (reference sequence). Trimming left V 4 bases short and J 3 bases short, with 15 bases between. The chain's CDR3 is CASSSRTIGDTEAFF. CDR3 nucleotides: TGTGCCAGCAGTTCACGGACAATAGGGGACACTGAAGCTTTCTTT.

The chain is built from TRBV6-5 and TRBJ2-7; no definite D call. CDR3 size: 14 residues. V gave up 0 bases and J gave up 2 bases, with 8 bases separating them. Germline V lookup: CDR1 MNHEY, CDR2 SVGAGI. The CDR3 sequence is CASSYSRETYEQYF. CDR3 sequence (DNA): TGTGCCAGCAGTTACTCGCGCGAAACCTACGAGCAGTACTTC.

This chain joins TRBV11-2 and TRBJ1-2; TRBD1 might be the D (6 bases). There are 12 residues in the CDR3. Trimming removed 3 bases at V and 5 bases at J, with 7 bases between. Germline V gives CDR1 SGHAT, CDR2 FQNNGV. DNA for the CDR3: TGTGCCAGCAGCTTCACAGGGTATGGCTACACCTTC. Translated: CASSFTGYGYTF. Full variable domain (rest looked up from reference TRBV11-2 and TRBJ1-2): EAGVAQSPRYKIIEKRQSVAFWCNPISGHATLYWYQQILGQGPKLLIQFQNNGVVDDSQLPKDRFSAERLKGVDSTLKIQPAKLEDSAVYLCASSFTGYGYTFGSGTRLTVV.

The chain is built from TRBV3-1 (or the pseudogene TRBV3-2) and TRBJ2-1; 13 bases line up with TRBD2. Germline trimming cut 0 bases from V and 9 bases from J; bases unmatched to any gene: 20. The CDR3 runs to 21 residues. Looked up from germline, CDR1 is LGHDT and CDR2 is YNNKEL (reference sequence). The CDR3 here is CASSQDLTGLAGISGTGEQFF. The CDR3 DNA reads as TGTGCCAGCAGCCAAGATTTAACGGGACTAGCGGGAATAAGCGGGACAGGTGAGCAGTTCTTC.

The chain's CDR3 is CASSSGQGEGYTF. The CDR3 region has the DNA TGCGCCAGCAGCTCGGGACAGGGAGAAGGCTACACCTTC. V gene TRBV10-1 combines with J gene TRBJ1-2, with 9 bases matching TRBD1. Looked up from germline, CDR1 is WNHNN and CDR2 is SYGVQD (reference sequence). CDR3 size: 13 residues. Trimming removed 6 bases from V and 8 bases from J; junction bases left unmatched: 7.

The V and J genes are TRBV7-9 and TRBJ1-6, with 9 bases identical to TRBD1. Germline loops: CDR1 SEHNR, CDR2 FQNEAQ (reference sequence). The CDR3 spans 17 residues. The V and J ends lost 1 base and 7 bases, in that order; junction bases with no gene match: 8. CDR3 region: CASSLGSGTGRNSPLHF. In DNA, the CDR3 is TGTGCCAGCAGCTTAGGAAGCGGGACAGGGAGGAATTCACCCCTCCACTTT.

V is TRBV29-1 and J is TRBJ1-2, with D possibly being TRBD1 (6 bases). Germline V gene lookup returns CDR1 SQVTM and CDR2 ANQGSEA. The CDR3 has 14 residues. V was cut by 2 bases and J by 4 bases, with 14 bases left in between. The CDR3, as DNA: TGCAGCGTTGAAAGAAGGGGGACAACCTATGGCTACACCTTC. Translating it yields CSVERRGTTYGYTF.

J is TRBJ2-7 and V is TRBV19; 11 bases align to TRBD2. The CDR3 contains 17 residues. CDR1 is LNHDA, CDR2 SQIVND, per germline (reference sequence). The V gene end was trimmed by 1 base and the J gene end by 0 bases; junction bases not matched to a gene: 5. The CDR3 DNA sequence: TGTGCCAGTAGTATAGGGGCTAGCGGGGGGTTCTCCTACGAGCAGTACTTC. Amino acids: CASSIGASGGFSYEQYF.

This sequence joins TRBV28 and TRBJ1-5; 7 nucleotides align to TRBD1. Germline V gives CDR1 MDHEN, CDR2 SYDVKM. CDR3 size: 19 residues. Trimming cost V 2 bases and J 4 bases; bases outside gene matches: 17. The CDR3 sequence: CASSLPTPLDRDRNQPQHF. CDR3 nucleotide sequence: TGTGCCAGCAGTTTACCCACCCCCCTTGACAGGGATCGGAATCAGCCCCAGCATTTT.

V is TRBV7-8 and J is TRBJ1-1; D not resolved. Germline assignment: CDR1 SGHVS and CDR2 FQNEAQ. The CDR3 totals 13 residues. Trimming took 5 bases from V and 8 from J, leaving 15 bases between them. The DNA of the CDR3 is TGTGCCAGCAGCCCTCTTCTGAGAGAAGAAGCTTTCTTT. Translation gives CASSPLLREEAFF.

The chain combines TRBV4-2 with TRBJ1-1, with 7 nucleotides matching TRBD1. Per the germline V gene, CDR1 is LGHNA and CDR2 is YNFKEQ. The V gene end was trimmed by 4 bases and the J gene end by 1 base; junction bases not matched to a gene: 6. The CDR3 consists of 15 residues. The CDR3 spells CASSPQTGRNTEAFF. The CDR3 bases are TGTGCCAGCAGCCCTCAGACAGGGCGGAACACTGAAGCTTTCTTT.

A note on this clone: An end of the junction differs from the germline gene, which may be a read error. The V call is TRBV28, the J call TRBJ1-4; no clear D. The germline gives CDR1 MDHEN, CDR2 SYDVKM. This CDR3 contains 14 residues. As DNA, the CDR3 is TGTGCCGGCAGACCGACGGGGTCTGGTGAAAAACTGTTTTTT. It translates to CAGRPTGSGEKLFF.

This clone was seen a few times. The chain is built from TRBV28 and TRBJ1-1; D remains ambiguous. Germline-derived CDR1 and CDR2 are MDHEN and SYDVKM. Trimming removed 5 bases at V and 7 bases at J, with 8 bases between. This CDR3 has 11 residues. CDR3: CASSIYGEAFF. CDR3 in DNA: TGTGCCAGCAGTATCTACGGTGAAGCTTTCTTT.

The chain carries TRBV28 and TRBJ2-7; 7 bases agree with TRBD1. This CDR3 is built from 14 residues. From germline, CDR1 is MDHEN and CDR2 SYDVKM. Trimming at V came to 6 bases and at J to 3 bases, leaving 8 bases not matched to a gene. CDR3 nucleotide sequence: TGTGCCAGCAGATCTCCGGGACAGTTCTACGAGCAGTACTTC. Encoded protein: CASRSPGQFYEQYF.

The chain carries TRBV18 and TRBJ1-1; D is unresolved. CDR1 is KGHSH and CDR2 is LQKENI in the germline V gene. Deletions cut 0 bases from V and 1 base from J, with 6 bases between. The CDR3 spans 14 residues. The CDR3 DNA is TGTGCCAGCTCACCACCGTACAGGAACACTGAAGCTTTCTTT. Protein product: CASSPPYRNTEAFF.

The rearrangement links TRBV18 to TRBJ1-1; D is undetermined. This CDR3 comprises 13 residues. In germline, CDR1 is KGHSH, CDR2 LQKENI. The V end was cut by 2 bases, the J end by 2 bases, with 6 bases between. The CDR3 sequence: CASSPKLNTEAFF. Here the CDR3 DNA reads TGTGCCAGCTCACCAAAACTTAACACTGAAGCTTTCTTT.

The CDR3 is CATSRARAHSYEQYF. CDR3 in DNA: TGTGCCACCAGCAGGGCCAGGGCACACTCCTACGAGCAGTACTTC. V is TRBV15 and J is TRBJ2-7; D may be TRBD1 (5 bases). Looked up from germline, CDR1 is LNHNV and CDR2 is YYDKDF (reference sequence). The CDR3 sequence is 15 residues long. Deletions cut 3 bases from V and 0 bases from J, with 12 bases between.

The J gene is TRBJ2-3, the V gene TRBV28; D possibly corresponds to TRBD2 (6 bases). Trimming removed 8 bases at V and 4 bases at J, with 16 bases between. Per germline, CDR1 MDHEN and CDR2 SYDVKM. The length of the CDR3 is 14 residues. This CDR3 reads CASSKAGRSDTQYF. DNA for the CDR3: TGTGCCAGCTCTAAGGCGGGAAGGTCAGATACGCAGTATTTT.

V is TRBV28 and J is TRBJ2-7; TRBD1 matches at 9 bases. This CDR3 is built from 14 residues. Trimming cost V 5 bases and J 5 bases; bases outside gene matches: 7. CDR1 and CDR2 from the germline V gene are MDHEN and SYDVKM. Written as DNA, the CDR3 is TGTGCCAGCAGTGGTACGGACAGGGGCCACGAGCAGTACTTC. This sequence encodes CASSGTDRGHEQYF.

The J gene is TRBJ1-5, the V gene TRBV18; D perhaps matches TRBD1 (6 bases). This CDR3 spans 13 amino acids. The germline V gene has CDR1 KGHSH and CDR2 LQKENI. Between the trimmed V and J ends, which lost 4 bases and 4 bases, there was a span of 8 bases. CDR3 amino acids: CASSLDRNQPQHF. DNA of the CDR3: TGTGCCAGCTCACTGGACAGAAATCAGCCCCAGCATTTT.

The chain employs TRBV6-5 and TRBJ1-1, with 7 bases fitting TRBD1. The J segment lost 0 bases and the V segment lost 6 bases, leaving 1 base of the junction unmatched. The germline V gene has CDR1 MNHEY and CDR2 SVGAGI. The CDR3 totals 13 residues. The CDR3 loop is CASRGQMNTEAFF. CDR3 DNA: TGTGCCAGCAGGGGACAGATGAACACTGAAGCTTTCTTT.

The gene calls are TRBV2 and TRBJ1-2; D remains unclear. V was clipped by 4 bases and J by 3 bases, with 12 bases between them. Germline values: CDR1 SNHLY, CDR2 FYNNEI. CDR3 length: 14 residues. CDR3 DNA sequence: TGTGCCAGCAGTGTTACGGCAGCGGACTATGGCTACACCTTC. This codes for CASSVTAADYGYTF.

Concerning this clone itself: Mismatch with germline at one junction end may stem from a read error. V usage is TRBV29-1 and J usage is TRBJ2-5, with a possible D match to TRBD1 (5 bases). This CDR3 contains 9 residues. The V gene's germline CDR1 is SQVTM and CDR2 ANQGSEA. The chain's CDR3 is CSGGPPYDF. Written as DNA, the CDR3 is TGCAGCGGGGGCCCCCCTTATGACTTC.

The rearrangement links TRBV5-5 to TRBJ2-2; D is possibly TRBD1 (6 bases). CDR1 and CDR2 from the germline V gene are SGHKS and YYEKEE (reference sequence). V was cut by 3 bases and J by 6 bases, with 15 bases left in between. The CDR3 totals 15 residues. CDR3 loop: CASSWGTGMAGELFF. The CDR3 coding sequence is TGTGCCAGCAGCTGGGGAACAGGGATGGCCGGGGAGCTGTTTTTT.

The chain carries TRBV27 and TRBJ2-2; 10 nucleotides line up with TRBD2. Germline V CDR1 and CDR2: MNHEY, SMNVEV (reference sequence). CDR3 length equals 20 residues. The junction had 19 bases not matched to a gene; V was cut back by 1 base and J by 8 bases. This CDR3 reads CASSLFSRLAGVSVPGELFF. CDR3 in DNA: TGTGCCAGCAGTTTATTCTCGAGGCTAGCGGGAGTCTCAGTACCGGGGGAGCTGTTTTTT.

The V gene is TRBV28, the J gene TRBJ2-6; D remains ambiguous. Germline CDR1 reads MDHEN; CDR2 reads SYDVKM. Trimming left V 0 bases short and J 1 base short, with 13 bases between. This CDR3 spans 18 amino acids. CDR3 coding DNA: TGTGCCAGCAGTTTATGGAGTCTGGTCCCGTCTGGGGCCAACGTCCTGACTTTC. Protein product: CASSLWSLVPSGANVLTF. The full variable domain, completed using reference TRBV28 and TRBJ2-6, is DVKVTQSSRYLVKRTGEKVFLECVQDMDHENMFWYRQDPGLGLRLIYFSYDVKMKEKGDIPEGYSVSREKKERFSLILESASTNQTSMYLCASSLWSLVPSGANVLTFGAGSRLTVL.

The chain links TRBV7-2 to TRBJ2-2, with D maybe TRBD1 (5 bases). Trimming shortened V by 5 bases and J by 0 bases, and 10 bases separated the two germline ends. The germline V gene encodes CDR1 SGHTA and CDR2 FQGNSA. The CDR3 contains 15 residues. The CDR3 nucleotides are TGTGCCAGCAGCGCAACAGGCCCGAACACCGGGGAGCTGTTTTTT. Translating gives CASSATGPNTGELFF.